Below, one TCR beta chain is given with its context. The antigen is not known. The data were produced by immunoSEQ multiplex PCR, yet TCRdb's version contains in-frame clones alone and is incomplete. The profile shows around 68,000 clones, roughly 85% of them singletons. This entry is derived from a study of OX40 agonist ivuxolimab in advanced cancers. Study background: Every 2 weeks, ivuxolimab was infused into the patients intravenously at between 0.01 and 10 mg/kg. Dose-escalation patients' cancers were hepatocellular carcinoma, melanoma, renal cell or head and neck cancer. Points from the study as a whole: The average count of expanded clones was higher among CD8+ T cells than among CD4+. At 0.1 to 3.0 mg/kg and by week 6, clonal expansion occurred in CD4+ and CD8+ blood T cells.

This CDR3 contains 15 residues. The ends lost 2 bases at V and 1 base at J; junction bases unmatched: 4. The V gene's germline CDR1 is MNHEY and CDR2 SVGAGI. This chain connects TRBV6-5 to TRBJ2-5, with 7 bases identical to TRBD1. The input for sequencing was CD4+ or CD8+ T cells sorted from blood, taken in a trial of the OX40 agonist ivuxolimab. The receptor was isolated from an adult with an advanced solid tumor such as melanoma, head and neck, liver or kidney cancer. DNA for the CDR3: TGTGCCAGCAGTTACCAGGGACAGTTCCAAGAGACCCAGTACTTC. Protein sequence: CASSYQGQFQETQYF.